This T cell receptor beta chain was obtained from a study of blood T cells in healthy people across ages. Study observations and caveats: Per million T cells, TCR beta diversity dropped roughly linearly as age increased. Estimates of diversity drawn from one million T cells were considered underestimates.

The CDR3 is 12 residues long. Trimming cost V 4 bases and J 9 bases; bases outside gene matches: 3. Researchers collected around 10 milliliters of peripheral blood from every single donor. Researchers report isolating at least 6.5 million PBMCs per sample. Remarks on this clonotype: The antigen is unknown.

Next came a second PCR, run for roughly 6 to 11 cycles, which used a sample-barcoded 5' primer along with a J-beta primer mix. TCRdb reprocessed the 5' RACE reads with MiXCR, giving one entry per CDR3 protein. The sample has about 1,600,000 distinct CDR3 sequences, approximately 40% seen once. Sequencing input: blood. The receptor's source is a woman between 18 and 29 years old in good health. The chain combines TRBV12-3 or TRBV12-4 with TRBJ2-3, with 8 bases aligning to TRBD2. The chain's CDR3 is CASSSGLDTQYF. The CDR3 DNA reads as TGTGCCAGCAGTTCGGGACTAGACACGCAGTATTTT.